The 18 T cell receptor beta chains in this list originate from one sample, sequenced in a study of T cell repertoires in cytomegalovirus infection (dated by TCRdb to between 2017 and 2020). This sample was sequenced with an Illumina HiSeq 1500. TCRdb took the public reads, trimmed them with fastp at Q25, ran MiXCR for clone calling and kept in-frame beta chains. All rows with the same CDR3 protein become a single entry with the most common DNA and genes. The sample data list fewer than 550,000 distinct CDR3 sequences, and about a third of these were observed just once. Roughly an eighth of the sample is taken by the ten largest. The sample taken for sequencing was PBMCs. The receptors originated from a human donor in good health (CMV status not recorded). Some clones in this sample may be carry-over from other donors' samples.

Points on this clonotype: This CDR3 fails to terminate in the conserved phenylalanine or tryptophan, so it likely reflects a read error. The CDR3 DNA reads as TGTGCCAGCAGCGACGGAAACAATGAGCAGTTCTTA. It is translated as CASSDGNNEQFL. The chain is built from TRBV7-6 and TRBJ2-1; D gene uncertain. Trimming took off 5 bases at V and 5 bases at J, with 7 bases between the two ends. There are 12 residues in the CDR3. The germline V gene has CDR1 SGHVS and CDR2 FNYEAQ.

At least ten counts were recorded for this clonotype. The chain employs TRBV7-2 and TRBJ2-7; 7 bases line up with TRBD1. The J segment lost 7 bases and the V segment lost 5 bases, leaving 14 bases of the junction unmatched. The germline V gene has CDR1 SGHTA and CDR2 FQGNSA. This CDR3 region has 15 residues. CDR3 protein: CASSTQQGSVGEQYF. CDR3 sequence (DNA): TGTGCCAGCAGCACACAACAGGGGTCCGTAGGGGAGCAGTACTTC.

In this sample, this clonotype turned up a few times. The chain uses TRBV19 and TRBJ1-1, with D maybe TRBD1 (6 bases). Trimming stripped 5 bases from V and 0 bases from J, with 13 bases between. The CDR3 is 15 residues long. The germline V gene has CDR1 LNHDA and CDR2 SQIVND (reference sequence). CDR3 amino acids: CASSPRQDMNTEAFF. The CDR3, as DNA: TGTGCCAGTAGTCCCAGACAGGACATGAACACTGAAGCTTTCTTT. Full variable domain (missing parts from reference TRBV19 and TRBJ1-1): DGGITQSPKYLFRKEGQNVTLSCEQNLNHDAMYWYRQDPGQGLRLIYYSQIVNDFQKGDIAEGYSVSREKKESFPLTVTSAQKNPTAFYLCASSPRQDMNTEAFFGQGTRLTVV.

The chain uses TRBV4-1 and TRBJ2-1; 8 bases match TRBD2. CDR1 is MGHRA, CDR2 YSYEKL, per germline. The CDR3 loop spans 15 amino acids. With 4 bases clipped from V and 7 bases from J, the junction kept 9 bases outside the gene matches. The CDR3 here is CASSPLGGGLNEQFF. The CDR3 region has the DNA TGCGCCAGCAGCCCCCTCGGGGGGGGGCTTAATGAGCAGTTCTTC.

This clonotype was counted at least ten times. The chain joins TRBV7-2 to TRBJ2-7; D uncertain. The germline CDR1 and CDR2 sequences are SGHTA and FQGNSA. The CDR3 consists of 14 residues. V was clipped by 5 bases and J by 3 bases, with 14 bases between them. The CDR3 DNA is TGTGCCAGCAGCCAAGACACTCCAGTCTACGAGCAGTACTTC. The encoded protein is CASSQDTPVYEQYF. The full variable domain, in which reference TRBV7-2 and TRBJ2-7 provide the parts outside the CDR3, is GAGVSQSPSNKVTEKGKDVELRCDPISGHTALYWYRQSLGQGLEFLIYFQGNSAPDKSGLPSDRFSAERTGGSVSTLTIQRTQQEDSAVYLCASSQDTPVYEQYFGPGTRLTVT.

This clonotype was found a few times. This chain links TRBV23-1 with TRBJ2-2; a possible D gene is TRBD2 (6 bases). TRBV23-1 is treated as an ORF (open reading frame) with a function not yet certain. Deletions cut 2 bases from V and 6 bases from J, with 16 bases between. The CDR3 spans 16 residues. The CDR3 loop is CASSQHRERGSGELFF. The CDR3 DNA reads TGCGCCAGCAGTCAACACCGGGAGCGAGGCTCCGGGGAGCTGTTTTTT.

This chain links TRBV7-2 with TRBJ2-2; no clear D gene. CDR1 is SGHTA, CDR2 FQGNSA, per germline. The CDR3 is 13 amino acids. V lost 3 bases, J lost 6 bases, and 8 bases lay in between. In nucleotides, the CDR3 is TGTGCCAGCAGCTTTTCCCGCGCCGGGGAGCTGTTTTTT. It codes for CASSFSRAGELFF.

A word on this clonotype: This may be a read error: a much more frequent sequence differs by one nucleotide. The chain links TRBV20-1 to TRBJ1-1; no firm D call. Trimming removed 0 bases at V and 0 bases at J, with 8 bases between. Per germline, CDR1 DFQATT and CDR2 SNEGSKA (reference sequence). This CDR3 spans 14 amino acids. The CDR3 DNA sequence: TGCAGTGCTAGAGATGAGCAGGTGAACACTGAAGCTTTCTTT. As protein: CSARDEQVNTEAFF.

This chain links TRBV7-9 with TRBJ1-2; 8 positions match TRBD1. V trimming: 5 bases; J trimming: 4 bases; junction bases outside the gene matches: 15. CDR1 SEHNR and CDR2 FQNEAQ come from the germline V gene (reference sequence). CDR3 size: 17 residues. The CDR3 region is CASSRYSTGAEVYGYTF. CDR3 bases: TGTGCCAGCAGCCGATATTCGACAGGGGCGGAGGTCTATGGCTACACCTTC.

This clonotype appeared a few times. The rearrangement uses TRBV2 and TRBJ1-2, with D hard to call. The V gene's germline CDR1 is SNHLY and CDR2 FYNNEI. V was trimmed by 7 bases and J by 3 bases, leaving 9 bases between them. This CDR3 spans 12 amino acids. The CDR3 region has the DNA TGTGCCAGCAAAGACGGGGACTATGGCTACACCTTC. It codes for CASKDGDYGYTF.

This clonotype was recorded a few times. The chain is built from TRBV12-3 or TRBV12-4 and TRBJ1-3; D is ambiguous. Trimming left V 3 bases short and J 0 bases short, with 6 bases between. The CDR3 covers 14 residues. Here the CDR3 DNA reads TGTGCCAGCAGTTTGTGGGGCTCTGGAAACACCATATATTTT. Protein product: CASSLWGSGNTIYF.

This clonotype was recorded many times. The chain combines TRBV7-2 with TRBJ1-2; no reliable D call. Germline V lookup: CDR1 SGHTA, CDR2 FQGNSA. With 5 bases removed from V and 3 bases from J, the gap between germline ends came to 10 bases. The CDR3 is 13 amino acids. The CDR3 DNA reads as TGTGCCAGCAGCCCAGGACGGGACTATGGCTACACCTTC. Translation: CASSPGRDYGYTF.

This clonotype was counted many times. The chain employs TRBV7-6 and TRBJ2-7; 10 nucleotides match TRBD1. CDR3 length equals 14 residues. V trimming: 4 bases; J trimming: 5 bases; junction bases outside the gene matches: 5. Germline V lookup: CDR1 SGHVS, CDR2 FNYEAQ. The CDR3 sequence is CASSSGQGFHEQYF. The DNA of the CDR3 is TGTGCCAGCAGCTCGGGACAGGGGTTCCACGAGCAGTACTTC.

This clonotype has a handful of counts. V is TRBV6-5 and J is TRBJ2-1, with 9 bases matching TRBD1. V was pared by 8 bases and J by 9 bases, with 11 bases of the junction left unmatched. The CDR3 sequence is 14 residues long. The germline CDR1 and CDR2 sequences are MNHEY and SVGAGI. The CDR3 loop is CASRRDRASVEQFF. The CDR3 coding sequence is TGTGCCAGCCGCCGGGACAGGGCGAGTGTTGAGCAGTTCTTC.

This clonotype was observed at least ten times. The genes are TRBV7-6 and TRBJ2-5; D gene ambiguous. V was clipped by 4 bases and J by 5 bases, with 8 bases between them. The V gene's germline CDR1 is SGHVS and CDR2 FNYEAQ. The CDR3 sequence is 12 residues long. The CDR3 DNA sequence: TGTGCCAGCAGCTACGGAGCGGAGACCCAGTACTTC. It encodes CASSYGAETQYF.

The chain couples TRBV7-9 to TRBJ2-7; possibly TRBD1 or TRBD2 for D (6 bases each). V dropped 5 bases and J dropped 6 bases, with 17 bases sitting between them. From germline, CDR1 is SEHNR and CDR2 FQNEAQ (reference sequence). The CDR3 sequence is 14 residues long. In DNA, the CDR3 is TGTGCCAGCAGCGGGATCAGGGGACTGGTCGAGCAGTACTTC. It yields the protein CASSGIRGLVEQYF.

The chain employs TRBV24-1 and TRBJ2-1, with D maybe TRBD2 (5 bases). This CDR3 comprises 15 residues. Germline-derived CDR1 and CDR2 are KGHDR and SFDVKD. Trimming cost V 5 bases and J 3 bases, with 13 bases left between them. This CDR3 is CATSGRDGDYNEQFF. CDR3 nucleotides: TGTGCCACCAGTGGACGGGATGGGGACTACAATGAGCAGTTCTTC.

This clonotype was recorded only once. A clone one base away is much larger, so this may be a read error. V usage is TRBV7-2 and J usage is TRBJ2-5; D perhaps matches TRBD1 (5 bases). The CDR3 extends over 15 amino acids. CDR1 and CDR2 (germline): SGHTA, FQGNSA. The CDR3 nucleotides are TGTGACAGCAGCATCAGATCCTGGGGCATTCAGACCCAGTACTTC. Translating gives CDSSIRSWGIQTQYF.